The clone carrying this T cell receptor (beta chain) showed up just once. Its antigen is still unknown. Only in-frame clones appear in the TCRdb table, and some are missing; sequencing was by immunoSEQ multiplex PCR. The sample records about 690,000 clones, around 91% being singletons. This entry comes from a study of shared clonotypes between healthy human individuals. The CD8 memory sample joined CD45RO+ cells and CCR7-negative CD45RA+ cells. The study, taken as a whole, reports: Naive CD4 clonotypes overlapped across a few donors at about 5.3%. Rarefaction analysis demonstrated incomplete sorted-subset sequencing notwithstanding large depth. A generally larger estimated richness was seen in naive subsets than in memory subsets.

Germline V CDR1 and CDR2: SGHTA, FQGNSA. The length of the CDR3 is 15 residues. The V gene end was trimmed by 4 bases and the J gene end by 0 bases; junction bases not matched to a gene: 5. The V call is TRBV7-2, the J call TRBJ2-7; 8 bases are shared with TRBD2. The sequence derives from a man between 18 and 29 years old in good health. Some clones in this sample may be carry-over from other donors' samples. The sample taken for sequencing was memory CD8+ T cells from PBMCs. The sample's subset: CD45RO+ cells pooled with CCR7-negative TemRA cells. The chain's CDR3 is CASSSRTSISYEQYF. For the CDR3, the DNA is TGTGCCAGCAGCTCTCGGACTAGCATCTCCTACGAGCAGTACTTC.